These 30 T cell receptor beta chains were all obtained from the same sample, sequenced in a study of blood T cells in healthy people across ages. The authors ran a second PCR of about 7 to 12 cycles using a sample-barcoded 5' primer and a J-beta primer mix. Each CDR3 protein gets one entry after TCRdb re-called the 5' RACE reads with MiXCR. Here the sample spans about 510,000 distinct CDR3 sequences, about 25% being singletons. The sample was also reused in another study, on T cells of mothers and their children.

Sequencing was performed on blood. These receptors originate from a boy between 2 and 15 years old in good health.

By share, this clonotype ranks as medium-sized. Compared with germline, one end of the junction differs, possibly owing to a read error. The chain recombines TRBV11-2 with TRBJ1-2; 7 nucleotides match TRBD1. CDR1 is SGHAT and CDR2 is FQNNGV in the germline V gene. The CDR3 loop spans 15 amino acids. CDR3 in DNA: TGTGCCAGCAGCGTAGAGACAGGGCCCTTCTATGGCTACACCTTC. This gives the protein CASSVETGPFYGYTF.

V gene TRBV12-3 or TRBV12-4 combines with J gene TRBJ1-6; D remains ambiguous. V was trimmed by 6 bases and J by 9 bases, leaving 15 bases between them. The CDR3 runs to 14 residues. DNA for the CDR3: TGTGCCAGCAGGAAGGGTGGAGGTGGTTCACCCCTCCACTTT. Amino acids: CASRKGGGGSPLHF.

This clonotype was found a few times. The rearrangement joins TRBV10-2 to TRBJ2-5; D gene uncertain. The germline gives CDR1 WSHSY, CDR2 SAAADI. The CDR3 is 15 residues long. V lost 0 bases and J lost 2, with 10 bases in between. The CDR3 DNA is TGCGCCAGCAGTGAGTCGAGGAGAGAGCAAGAGACCCAGTACTTC. The encoded protein is CASSESRREQETQYF.

A few counts support this clonotype. The chain couples TRBV9 to TRBJ2-5; the D gene is possibly TRBD1 (5 bases). The CDR3 length is 14 residues. Germline V gives CDR1 SGDLS, CDR2 YYNGEE. Trimming took off 0 bases at V and 3 bases at J, with 9 bases between the two ends. In DNA form, the CDR3 reads TGTGCCAGCAGCGTAGTAGGGGCTGAAGAGACCCAGTACTTC. Translation: CASSVVGAEETQYF.

CDR3 residues: CSARDDNPYNEQFF. The CDR3 nucleotides are TGCAGTGCTAGAGATGACAATCCCTACAATGAGCAGTTCTTC. J is TRBJ2-1 and V is TRBV20-1; D is ambiguous. The ends were cut back, 0 bases at V and 2 bases at J, with 8 bases in the middle. From germline, CDR1 is DFQATT and CDR2 SNEGSKA (reference sequence). This CDR3 region has 14 residues.

The gene calls are TRBV14 and TRBJ2-3; TRBD2 might be the D (6 bases). The germline V and J ends were trimmed by 3 bases and 2 bases, with 12 bases remaining between them. Germline lookup yields CDR1 SGHDN and CDR2 FVKESK. This CDR3 contains 15 residues. CDR3 sequence (DNA): TGTGCCAGCAGCCACGGGAGTTGGAACACAGATACGCAGTATTTT. Encoded protein: CASSHGSWNTDTQYF.

This clonotype was counted between two and nine times. The chain employs TRBV7-6 and TRBJ2-3; D perhaps matches TRBD1 (6 bases). CDR1 is SGHVS, CDR2 FNYEAQ, per germline. The CDR3 covers 13 residues. The V and J ends lost 1 base and 9 bases respectively, with 11 bases between them. This chain's CDR3 is CASSLGGLVTQYF. In nucleotides, the CDR3 is TGTGCCAGCAGCTTAGGGGGGCTAGTCACGCAGTATTTT.

This clonotype was observed a handful of times. The chain joins TRBV5-1 to TRBJ2-6; 7 nucleotides line up with TRBD1. The CDR3 consists of 16 residues. Germline V CDR1 and CDR2: SGHRS, YFSETQ. Germline trimming cut 4 bases from V and 4 bases from J; bases unmatched to any gene: 8. The CDR3 DNA follows: TGCGCCAGCAGCCCGGGGACAGCTGACGGGGCCAACGTCCTGACTTTC. Protein sequence: CASSPGTADGANVLTF.

This clonotype was seen ten or more times. The V and J genes are TRBV12-3 or TRBV12-4 and TRBJ2-1; 11 bases fit TRBD2. The CDR3 is 15 residues long. Trimming cost V 5 bases and J 6 bases; bases outside gene matches: 6. The CDR3 sequence is CASSAPGLAVNEQFF. DNA for the CDR3: TGTGCCAGCAGTGCGCCGGGACTAGCGGTCAATGAGCAGTTCTTC.

This clonotype turned up a few times. The CDR3: CASSQRGSANTGELFF. In DNA form, the CDR3 reads TGTGCCAGCAGCCAGAGGGGTAGCGCGAACACCGGGGAGCTGTTTTTT. The chain has TRBV3-1 and TRBJ2-2; either TRBD1 or TRBD2 may fit D (5 bases each). Trimming shortened V by 3 bases and J by 0 bases, and 11 bases separated the two germline ends. Germline-derived CDR1 and CDR2 are LGHDT and YNNKEL (reference sequence). The CDR3 has 16 residues.

This clonotype was recorded a few times. CDR3: CASLTGGVNTEAFF. The CDR3 region has the DNA TGTGCCAGTCTTACAGGGGGGGTGAACACTGAAGCTTTCTTT. This sequence joins TRBV11-2 and TRBJ1-1; 8 positions agree with TRBD1. The CDR3 runs to 14 residues. Germline V gives CDR1 SGHAT, CDR2 FQNNGV. Trimming removed 9 bases from V and 0 bases from J; junction bases left unmatched: 6.

The J gene is TRBJ2-3, the V gene TRBV10-2, with 8 positions matching TRBD2. The CDR3 runs to 14 residues. In germline, CDR1 is WSHSY, CDR2 SAAADI. The V segment lost 4 bases and the J segment 6 bases; nucleotides outside the gene matches: 6. CDR3 in DNA: TGCGCCAGCAGTGGTTCTAGCGGGTCGGATACGCAGTATTTT. Translated, it gives CASSGSSGSDTQYF.

The chain uses TRBV5-1 and TRBJ2-2, with 8 bases fitting TRBD2. Trimming took 1 base from V and 0 from J; bases not matched to a gene: 2. Germline V gene sequence: CDR1 SGHRS, CDR2 YFSETQ. The CDR3 runs to 16 residues. The CDR3 DNA follows: TGCGCCAGCAGCTTGCGCGGGAGGACGAACACCGGGGAGCTGTTTTTT. Translated: CASSLRGRTNTGELFF.

This clonotype was found a few times. The CDR3 sequence: CSASAGVATNEKLFF. Written as DNA, the CDR3 is TGCAGTGCTAGCGCAGGGGTCGCAACTAATGAAAAACTGTTTTTT. The chain couples TRBV20-1 to TRBJ1-4; tentatively, D is TRBD1 (6 bases). With 3 bases removed from V and 0 bases from J, the gap between germline ends came to 11 bases. Germline V gene data show CDR1 as DFQATT and CDR2 as SNEGSKA (reference sequence). The CDR3 covers 15 residues.

The CDR3 is CASSAGSDTQYF. The CDR3 DNA reads TGTGCCAGCAGCGCCGGCTCAGATACGCAGTATTTT. The chain carries TRBV7-9 and TRBJ2-3; D not certain. Germline V gene lookup returns CDR1 SEHNR and CDR2 FQNEAQ (reference sequence). Trimming removed 5 bases at V and 4 bases at J, with 7 bases between. The CDR3 spans 12 residues.

This clonotype has only a few counts. The V call is TRBV7-2, the J call TRBJ2-5, with no clear D. The CDR3 runs 13 residues. Looked up from germline, CDR1 is SGHTA and CDR2 is FQGNSA. V lost 6 bases to trimming and J lost 2 bases, with 10 bases between them. CDR3 in DNA: TGTGCCAGCAGGTTGACGGAACAAGAGACCCAGTACTTC. This sequence encodes CASRLTEQETQYF.

Only a few counts were recorded for this clonotype. The chain joins TRBV10-3 to TRBJ2-5; weak D call: TRBD2 (5 bases). The V gene's germline CDR1 is ENHRY and CDR2 SYGVKD. V was trimmed by 2 bases and J by 5 bases, leaving 9 bases between them. The CDR3 length is 13 residues. CDR3 sequence: CAISERSGETQYF. The CDR3 nucleotides are TGTGCCATCAGTGAGCGGTCGGGGGAGACCCAGTACTTC.

This clonotype has a handful of counts. The chain joins TRBV12-3 or TRBV12-4 to TRBJ2-1; D ambiguous. V lost 1 base to trimming and J lost 8 bases, with 12 bases between them. The CDR3 contains 14 residues. The CDR3 reads CASSLGPFGHEQFF. The DNA of the CDR3 is TGTGCCAGCAGTTTAGGTCCTTTCGGGCATGAGCAGTTCTTC.

The rearrangement joins TRBV27 to TRBJ2-5, with TRBD2 matching over 9 bases. The CDR3 runs to 12 residues. Losses at the gene ends were 6 bases for V and 10 bases for J; bases not matched to a gene: 6. The germline CDR1 and CDR2 sequences are MNHEY and SMNVEV (reference sequence). The CDR3 DNA reads as TGTGCCAGCAGGGGTAGCGGGGGTGGCCAGTACTTC. Translation gives CASRGSGGGQYF.

The chain employs TRBV19 and TRBJ2-3; unclear D gene. The CDR3 covers 13 residues. V dropped 6 bases and J dropped 6 bases, with 13 bases sitting between them. Looked up from germline, CDR1 is LNHDA and CDR2 is SQIVND (reference sequence). The CDR3: CASRTSPRDTQYF. The CDR3, as DNA: TGTGCCAGTAGGACTTCCCCGAGGGATACGCAGTATTTT. The whole variable domain, filled in from reference TRBV19 and TRBJ2-3, reads DGGITQSPKYLFRKEGQNVTLSCEQNLNHDAMYWYRQDPGQGLRLIYYSQIVNDFQKGDIAEGYSVSREKKESFPLTVTSAQKNPTAFYLCASRTSPRDTQYFGPGTRLTVL.

The rearrangement uses TRBV3-1 and TRBJ2-7; possible D gene TRBD2, 5 bases. The V gene lost 0 bases and the J gene lost 2 bases, with 14 bases spanning the gap. Looked up from germline, CDR1 is LGHDT and CDR2 is YNNKEL (reference sequence). CDR3 length: 16 residues. Here the CDR3 reads CASSQDRSLAPYEQYF. Here the CDR3 DNA reads TGTGCCAGCAGCCAAGATAGGTCTCTAGCCCCCTACGAGCAGTACTTC.

The V call is TRBV12-3 or TRBV12-4, the J call TRBJ2-7, with TRBD1 as a possible D gene (6 bases). V was pared by 5 bases and J by 5 bases, with 19 bases between. The CDR3 is made up of 15 amino acids. CDR3 protein: CASSPIMGAGDEQYF. The CDR3 DNA reads TGTGCCAGCAGTCCGATTATGGGGGCTGGGGACGAGCAGTACTTC.

This clonotype has more than one count but fewer than ten. The chain combines TRBV29-1 with TRBJ1-1, with TRBD1 as a possible D gene (5 bases). The CDR3 runs 8 residues. The V end was cut by 5 bases, the J end by 10 bases, with 5 bases between. Germline V gives CDR1 SQVTM, CDR2 ANQGSEA. Here the CDR3 DNA reads TGCAGCGTTACAGGAGCTTTCTTT. The encoded protein is CSVTGAFF.

For this clonotype: The junction departs from the called germline gene at one end, perhaps through a read error. The V call is TRBV11-2, the J call TRBJ2-5; 8 nucleotides line up with TRBD2. Per the germline V gene, CDR1 is SGHAT and CDR2 is FQNNGV. The CDR3 sequence is 14 residues long. In nucleotides, the CDR3 is TGTGCCAGCAGCTGGCGGGGGGTCCAAGAGACCCGGTACTTC. Protein product: CASSWRGVQETRYF. The full variable domain, with the rest looked up from reference TRBV11-2 and TRBJ2-5, is EAGVAQSPRYKIIEKRQSVAFWCNPISGHATLYWYQQILGQGPKLLIQFQNNGVVDDSQLPKDRFSAERLKGVDSTLKIQPAKLEDSAVYLCASSWRGVQETRYFGPGTRLLVL.

The chain is built from TRBV27 and TRBJ1-2; no firm D call. This CDR3 is built from 16 residues. The ends were cut back, 2 bases at V and 4 bases at J, with 17 bases in the middle. Per germline, CDR1 MNHEY and CDR2 SMNVEV (reference sequence). The CDR3 sequence: CASSLTRAARPYGYTF. The CDR3 nucleotides are TGTGCCAGCAGTTTAACTCGGGCAGCGAGACCCTATGGCTACACCTTC.

This clonotype was seen only a few times. Possible read error: a much larger clone is one base away. The chain uses TRBV7-2 and TRBJ1-1; TRBD1 is a possible D gene (5 bases). The germline V gene has CDR1 SGHTA and CDR2 FQGNSA. V was shortened by 6 bases and J by 1 base, with 9 bases between the two germline ends. This CDR3 is 13 amino acids long. The CDR3, as DNA: TGTGCCAGCAGTAACGGGGGGAACACTGAAGCTTTCTTT. This gives the protein CASSNGGNTEAFF.

This clonotype was observed once. V usage is TRBV6-5 and J usage is TRBJ1-6; D is undetermined. Germline-derived CDR1 and CDR2 are MNHEY and SVGAGI. This CDR3 has 13 residues. V dropped 5 bases and J dropped 7 bases, with 9 bases sitting between them. This CDR3 is CASSGDWNSPLHF. The CDR3 DNA follows: TGTGCCAGCAGTGGGGATTGGAATTCACCCCTCCACTTT.

This clonotype was counted only a few times. J is TRBJ1-2 and V is TRBV7-2; 11 bases align to TRBD1. CDR3 length: 19 residues. Losses at the gene ends were 5 bases for V and 1 base for J; bases not matched to a gene: 15. The germline V gene encodes CDR1 SGHTA and CDR2 FQGNSA. The CDR3: CASSLNPGQGVTNNYGYTF. The CDR3 DNA follows: TGTGCCAGCAGCCTAAATCCGGGACAGGGGGTTACAAATAACTATGGCTACACCTTC.

This sequence joins TRBV7-2 and TRBJ2-1; 10 bases agree with TRBD2. V lost 5 bases and J lost 8; bases outside the gene matches: 9. The CDR3 runs 15 residues. Germline lookup yields CDR1 SGHTA and CDR2 FQGNSA. The chain's CDR3 is CASSPSGGAIDEQFF. In DNA, the CDR3 is TGTGCCAGCAGCCCAAGCGGGGGGGCCATAGATGAGCAGTTCTTC.

CDR3 nucleotides: TGTGCCAGCAAACAGGGAGACGCACAAAAACTGTTTTTT. Protein product: CASKQGDAQKLFF. V usage is TRBV6-6 and J usage is TRBJ1-4, with D possibly matching TRBD1 (6 bases). CDR3 length equals 13 residues. Germline CDR1 MNHNY, CDR2 SVGAGI (reference sequence). The germline V and J ends were trimmed by 7 bases and 9 bases, with 15 bases remaining between them.